The 7 T cell receptor beta chains in this list originate from one sample, sequenced in a study of cytomegalovirus exposure and HLA in healthy donors (dated by TCRdb to 2016 to 2017). Library preparation used the immunoSEQ multiplex PCR assay. For the multiplex PCR, a mixture combining 60 forward primers for TCR Vbeta segments and 13 reverse primers for TCR Jbeta segments was used. TCRdb re-hosts the immuneACCESS table, in-frame sequences only. Its copies lack some clones; in the studies checked, an unresolved V gene accounts for under half of them, and the cause for the rest is not known. The sample table records 130,000 to 150,000 clones; approximately 78% of these occur just once. The ten largest clones add up to over 2.5% of the sample. Sequencing was done on a sample of PBMCs. The source is a female donor in good health and CMV-seronegative.

The chain employs TRBV6-6 and TRBJ2-5; no definite D call. The germline V gene has CDR1 MNHNY and CDR2 SVGAGI (reference sequence). The CDR3 is 14 amino acids. The V and J ends lost 2 bases and 4 bases respectively, with 11 bases between them. The CDR3 is CASSYLPNSETQYF. The CDR3 DNA reads as TGTGCCAGCAGTTACCTCCCCAACTCAGAGACCCAGTACTTC.

This chain links TRBV30 with TRBJ2-7, with a weak D call TRBD2 (6 bases). The CDR3 contains 12 residues. Germline V gene data show CDR1 as GTSNPN and CDR2 as SVGIG (reference sequence). V lost 3 bases to trimming and J lost 2 bases, with 8 bases between them. As DNA, the CDR3 is TGTGCCTGGAGCGGGAGCCCCTACGAGCAGTACTTC. Translation: CAWSGSPYEQYF.

This chain uses TRBV5-1 with TRBJ2-2; 7 bases map to TRBD1. V shed 4 bases, J shed 2 bases, and the junction held 11 bases outside the gene matches. The CDR3 loop spans 17 amino acids. Germline CDR1 SGHRS, CDR2 YFSETQ. CDR3 residues: CASSPGTDNRNTGELFF. The CDR3 nucleotides are TGCGCCAGCAGCCCCGGGACAGACAACCGTAACACCGGGGAGCTGTTTTTT.

This chain uses TRBV19 with TRBJ2-3; TRBD1 aligns across 9 bases. The CDR3 is 12 amino acids. Per germline, CDR1 LNHDA and CDR2 SQIVND (reference sequence). V dropped 5 bases and J dropped 10; count of bases not matched to a gene: 4. The CDR3 nucleotides read TGTGCCAGTAGTCTTAACAGGGGGCCGCAGTATTTT. Translated, it gives CASSLNRGPQYF.

The rearrangement joins TRBV28 to TRBJ2-7, with D perhaps TRBD1 (5 bases). Per the germline V gene, CDR1 is MDHEN and CDR2 is SYDVKM. CDR3 length: 16 amino acids. Between the trimmed V and J ends, which lost 10 bases and 1 base, there was a span of 23 bases. This chain's CDR3 is CATCMLNRRLSYEQYF. The CDR3 nucleotides read TGTGCCACCTGTATGTTGAACAGGCGATTATCCTACGAGCAGTACTTC.

This clone was observed a few times. This chain links TRBV5-1 with TRBJ2-2; 7 bases are a match to TRBD1. With V trimmed by 3 bases and J by 0 bases, 2 bases remained unmatched. Per the germline V gene, CDR1 is SGHRS and CDR2 is YFSETQ. This CDR3 spans 15 amino acids. The CDR3 nucleotides are TGCGCCAGCAGCTGGGGGACAGCGAACACCGGGGAGCTGTTTTTT. Translating it yields CASSWGTANTGELFF.

This clone showed up just a few times. This chain joins TRBV14 and TRBJ2-7, with TRBD1 matching 9 bases. This CDR3 spans 15 amino acids. From germline, CDR1 is SGHDN and CDR2 FVKESK. The trim removed 4 bases at V and 1 base at J, leaving 5 bases unmatched. The CDR3 is CASSPMTGGSYEQYF. DNA for the CDR3: TGTGCCAGCAGCCCAATGACAGGGGGATCCTACGAGCAGTACTTC. Drawing the rest from reference TRBV14 and TRBJ2-7, the complete variable domain is EAGVTQFPSHSVIEKGQTVTLRCDPISGHDNLYWYRRVMGKEIKFLLHFVKESKQDESGMPNNRFLAERTGGTYSTLKVQPAELEDSGVYFCASSPMTGGSYEQYFGPGTRLTVT.